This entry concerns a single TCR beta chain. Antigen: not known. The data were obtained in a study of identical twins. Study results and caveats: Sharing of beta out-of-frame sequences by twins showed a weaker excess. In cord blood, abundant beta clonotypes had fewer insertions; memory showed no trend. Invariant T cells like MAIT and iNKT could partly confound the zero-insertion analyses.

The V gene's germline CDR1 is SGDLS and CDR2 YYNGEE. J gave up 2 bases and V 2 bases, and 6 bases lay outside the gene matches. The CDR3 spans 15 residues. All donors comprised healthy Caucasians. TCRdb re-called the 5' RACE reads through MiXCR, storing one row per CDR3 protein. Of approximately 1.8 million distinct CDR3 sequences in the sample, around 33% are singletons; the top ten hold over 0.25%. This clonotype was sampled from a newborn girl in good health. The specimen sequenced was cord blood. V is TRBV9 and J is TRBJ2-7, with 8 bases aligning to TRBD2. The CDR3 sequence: CASSVTSGHPYEQYF. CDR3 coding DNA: TGTGCCAGCAGCGTCACTAGCGGACACCCCTACGAGCAGTACTTC.